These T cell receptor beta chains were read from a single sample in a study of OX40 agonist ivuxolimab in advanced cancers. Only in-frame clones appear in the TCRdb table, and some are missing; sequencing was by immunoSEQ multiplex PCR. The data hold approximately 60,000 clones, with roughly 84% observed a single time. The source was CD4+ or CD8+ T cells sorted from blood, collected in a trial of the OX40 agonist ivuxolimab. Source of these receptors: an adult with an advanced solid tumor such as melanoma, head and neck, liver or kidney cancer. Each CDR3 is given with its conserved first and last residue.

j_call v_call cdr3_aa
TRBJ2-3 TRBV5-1 CASSSVAAGGTDTQYF
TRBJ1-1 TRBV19 CASLQGYPNTEAFF
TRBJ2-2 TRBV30 CAWTTENTGELFF
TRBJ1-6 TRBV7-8 CASSLGTGWSSNSPLHF
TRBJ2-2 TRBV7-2 CASSRLAGGLNTGELFF
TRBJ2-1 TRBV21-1 CASSRQRGLAGAHNEQFF
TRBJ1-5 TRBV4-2 CASSLQWSGASHQPQHF
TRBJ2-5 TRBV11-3 CASSLGLAGVSETQYF
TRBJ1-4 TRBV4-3 CASSSATNEKLFF
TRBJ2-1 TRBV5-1 CASSQEGIEQFF
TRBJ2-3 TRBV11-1 CASSANGLKRDF
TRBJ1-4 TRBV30 CAWSAPGWRLVEKLFF
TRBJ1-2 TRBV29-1 CRGKGGLNGYTF
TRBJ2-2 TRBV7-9 CASGTVNTGELFF
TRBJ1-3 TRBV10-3 CAISREGPGNTIYF
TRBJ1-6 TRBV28 CASSFWDGVGSPLHF
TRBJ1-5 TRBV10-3 CAISESQQGYQPQHF
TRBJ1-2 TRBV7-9 CASSAIRTAEGTGYTF
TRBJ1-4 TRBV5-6 CASSLTVSATNEKLFF
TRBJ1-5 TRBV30 CAWSAALNQPQHF
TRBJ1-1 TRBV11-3 CASSLNRYAEAFF
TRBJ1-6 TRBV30 CAWNGPSNSPLHF
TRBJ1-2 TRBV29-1 CSASISGYGYTF
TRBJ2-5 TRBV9 CASSDLSGEETQYF
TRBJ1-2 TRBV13 CASSDPGRSVYGYTF
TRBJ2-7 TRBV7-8 CASSLGAVSSYEQYF
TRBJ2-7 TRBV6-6 CASSYYTGSYEQYF
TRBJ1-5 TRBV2 CASSEGLINQPQHF
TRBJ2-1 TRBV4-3 CASSPRLAGGRFFYEQFF
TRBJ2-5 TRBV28 CASSLSRDLVTRETQYF
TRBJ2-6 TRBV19 CASTPGQGADGANVLTF
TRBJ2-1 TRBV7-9 CASSPLAGGGFNEQFF
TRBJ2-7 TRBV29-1 CSWGINRGGCCEQYF
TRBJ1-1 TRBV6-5 CASSTSVNTEAFF
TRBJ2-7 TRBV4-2 CASSPDGREQYF
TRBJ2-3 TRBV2 CASSDPPSPGGGTDTQYF
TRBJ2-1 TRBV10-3 CAISEPLDSLEQFF
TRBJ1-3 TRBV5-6 CASSSDRGQGNTIYF
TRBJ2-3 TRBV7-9 CAITSASTDTQYF
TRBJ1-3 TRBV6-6 CASSYSGREGTIYF
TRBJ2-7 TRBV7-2 CASSLTGGNYEQYF
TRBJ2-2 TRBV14 CASSQVSGGIGELFF
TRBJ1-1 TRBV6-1 CASSESGRGRGEAFF
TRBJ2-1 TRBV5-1 CASSLTPYNEQFF
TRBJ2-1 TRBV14 CASSLRRRSSYNEQFF
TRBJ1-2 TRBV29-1 CSVPKSDRYGYTF
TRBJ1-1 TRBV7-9 CASRSWTNMNTEAFF
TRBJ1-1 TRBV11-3 CASSRANTEAFF
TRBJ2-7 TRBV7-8 CASSLVTGGSYEQYF
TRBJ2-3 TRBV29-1 CSVATSGRVADTQYF
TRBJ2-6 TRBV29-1 CSVESPSGANVLTF
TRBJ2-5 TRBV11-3 CASSLGRSGETQYF
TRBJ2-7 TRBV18 CASSPSMGGQGEQYF
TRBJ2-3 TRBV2 CASEGLSDTQYF
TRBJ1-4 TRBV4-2 CASSQEGRTNEKLFF
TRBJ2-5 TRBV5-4 CASSLGVETQYF
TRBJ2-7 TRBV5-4 CASSSWRGAGSPSSYEQYF
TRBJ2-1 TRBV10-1 CASASGGDNEQFF
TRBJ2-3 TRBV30 CAWSDRGPDTQYF